This record looks at one TCR beta chain sequence and its context. Per the original data handling: Counts of nucleated cells, estimated from reference gene primer amplification, were obtained. TCRdb's copy holds only in-frame clones and misses some; the assay was immunoSEQ multiplex PCR. V and J calls and clone size are as listed in that table; D and trimming were resolved from the DNA. This table has nearly 200,000 clones, roughly 80% appearing once. The germline V gene encodes CDR1 MDHEN and CDR2 SYDVKM. The germline V and J ends were trimmed by 5 bases and 2 bases, with 18 bases remaining between them. This CDR3 is 17 amino acids long. This sample was included in a study of blood T cell repertoires in COVID-19.

The chain is built from TRBV28 and TRBJ2-2; possible D gene TRBD1, 6 bases. The origin of this receptor is a human donor in a cohort sampled during active COVID-19. Sequencing used peripheral blood. The CDR3 DNA follows: TGTGCCAGCAGTACACAGGGTCCTATTCCTAACACCGGGGAGCTGTTTTTT. Amino acids: CASSTQGPIPNTGELFF.